This T cell receptor beta chain appears in the sequencing data of a study of blood T cell repertoires in COVID-19. The overall study: Sites across the United States, Italy and Spain contributed samples from acute and convalescent COVID-19.

From germline, CDR1 is SGHTA and CDR2 FQGNSA. Trimming removed 5 bases from V and 4 bases from J, with 19 bases in between. The CDR3 runs 16 residues. As originally analysed: Estimation of nucleated cell counts relied on the amplification of reference gene primers. TCRdb's copy holds only in-frame clones and misses some; the assay was immunoSEQ multiplex PCR. From that table come the V and J calls and clone size; the DNA was used to work out D and trimming. The repertoire includes more than 100,000 clones, 70% to 90% of them detected once, and roughly 3% sits in the top ten. The sequence derives from a man in his forties or fifties in a cohort sampled during active COVID-19. What was sequenced was peripheral blood. The V and J genes are TRBV7-2 and TRBJ2-3; possible D gene TRBD1, 6 bases. DNA of the CDR3: TGTGCCAGCAGCGCCAGGGGACGGACCCCCGCAGATACGCAGTATTTT. The encoded protein is CASSARGRTPADTQYF.